The 30 T cell receptor beta chains presented below share a single source sample, sequenced in a study of T cell changes during pregnancy in multiple sclerosis. The data were produced by immunoSEQ multiplex PCR, yet TCRdb's version contains in-frame clones alone and is incomplete. The sample carries tens of thousands of clones, 75% to 95% recorded once. The sample consisted of peripheral blood, taken in the third trimester of pregnancy. These receptors all come from a female donor with multiple sclerosis, enrolled in a pregnancy study.

J is TRBJ1-5 and V is TRBV2, with 8 nucleotides matching TRBD1. Looked up from germline, CDR1 is SNHLY and CDR2 is FYNNEI. J lost 6 bases, V lost 6 bases, and 10 bases had no gene match. The CDR3 covers 15 residues. CDR3 loop: CASSGAGGGGQPQHF. CDR3 in DNA: TGTGCCAGCAGCGGGGCAGGGGGCGGCGGTCAGCCCCAGCATTTT. The entire variable domain, with the rest obtained from reference TRBV2 and TRBJ1-5, is as follows: EPEVTQTPSHQVTQMGQEVILRCVPISNHLYFYWYRQILGQKVEFLVSFYNNEISEKSEIFDDQFSVERPDGSNFTLKIRSTKLEDSAMYFCASSGAGGGGQPQHFGDGTRLSIL.

The chain couples TRBV7-9 to TRBJ2-7; maybe TRBD2 (5 bases). Looked up from germline, CDR1 is SEHNR and CDR2 is FQNEAQ (reference sequence). The CDR3 contains 15 residues. Trimming left V 1 base short and J 0 bases short, with 10 bases between. CDR3 sequence: CASSLDGVSSYEQYF. The CDR3 DNA is TGTGCCAGCAGCTTAGACGGGGTGAGCTCCTACGAGCAGTACTTC.

The V call is TRBV7-2, the J call TRBJ2-1, with D hard to call. The germline V gene encodes CDR1 SGHTA and CDR2 FQGNSA. The germline V and J ends were trimmed by 7 bases and 4 bases, with 11 bases remaining between them. CDR3 size: 13 residues. DNA of the CDR3: TGTGCCAGCACCTTCAATCCATACAATGAGCAGTTCTTC. This gives the protein CASTFNPYNEQFF.

The CDR3 region is CASRGTVSTDTQYF. The DNA for the CDR3 is TGTGCCAGCAGGGGGACAGTAAGCACAGATACGCAGTATTTT. The chain employs TRBV7-2 and TRBJ2-3; 7 nucleotides match TRBD1. The CDR3 contains 14 residues. From germline, CDR1 is SGHTA and CDR2 FQGNSA. V was pared by 6 bases and J by 0 bases, with 3 bases of the junction left unmatched.

The chain employs TRBV6-1 and TRBJ1-3; no definite D call. The CDR3 extends over 16 amino acids. Trimming removed 2 bases from V and 1 base from J, with 12 bases in between. The germline CDR1 and CDR2 sequences are MNHNS and SASEGT. CDR3 loop: CASSEQMGISGNTIYF. CDR3 nucleotide sequence: TGTGCCAGCAGTGAACAAATGGGCATTTCTGGAAACACCATATATTTT.

The genes are TRBV10-2 and TRBJ1-5, with D maybe TRBD1 (6 bases). Trimming took off 2 bases at V and 6 bases at J, with 14 bases between the two ends. This CDR3 spans 15 amino acids. CDR1 WSHSY and CDR2 SAAADI come from the germline V gene. The CDR3 region is CASSETAGGRQPQHF. The CDR3 DNA follows: TGCGCCAGCAGTGAGACAGCGGGGGGGCGTCAGCCCCAGCATTTT.

This rearrangement joins TRBV6-4 to TRBJ1-2; maybe TRBD1 (5 bases). CDR1 MRHNA and CDR2 SNTAGT come from the germline V gene. V shed 0 bases and J shed 13 bases, with 12 bases lying between them. The CDR3 sequence is 12 residues long. The DNA of the CDR3 is TGTGCCAGCAGTGACTCCCCTGGACATTCCACCTTC. Translation: CASSDSPGHSTF.

The J gene is TRBJ1-3, the V gene TRBV18; the match to TRBD1 covers 10 bases. CDR3 length: 15 residues. Germline V gene data show CDR1 as KGHSH and CDR2 as LQKENI. With 3 bases clipped from V and 2 bases from J, the junction kept 1 base outside the gene matches. CDR3 loop: CASSPGTGAGNTIYF. The CDR3 DNA reads TGTGCCAGCTCACCCGGGACAGGGGCTGGAAACACCATATATTTT.

The chain links TRBV9 to TRBJ1-5; tentatively, D is TRBD1 (6 bases). This CDR3 region has 14 residues. Trimming removed 3 bases at V and 7 bases at J, with 14 bases between. In germline, CDR1 is SGDLS, CDR2 YYNGEE. Written as DNA, the CDR3 is TGTGCCAGCAGCGCCGGCAGGGGCGCCCAGCCCCAGCATTTT. It is translated as CASSAGRGAQPQHF.

This sequence joins TRBV6-5 and TRBJ2-2; D is perhaps TRBD2 (6 bases). Germline V CDR1 and CDR2: MNHEY, SVGAGI. The germline V and J ends were trimmed by 7 bases and 9 bases, with 15 bases remaining between them. This CDR3 has 13 residues. CDR3 sequence: CASTVGGDRELFF. CDR3 in DNA: TGTGCCAGCACGGTGGGAGGTGACCGGGAGCTGTTTTTT.

This chain connects TRBV7-8 to TRBJ1-5, with 7 nucleotides matching TRBD1. Germline values: CDR1 SGHVS, CDR2 FQNEAQ. V shed 5 bases and J 1 base; nucleotides not matched to a gene: 8. This CDR3 comprises 16 residues. CDR3 loop: CASSPQLQGSNQPQHF. CDR3 DNA sequence: TGTGCCAGCAGCCCCCAGTTACAGGGGAGCAATCAGCCCCAGCATTTT.

This sequence joins TRBV4-2 and TRBJ1-2; D is undetermined. The V gene's germline CDR1 is LGHNA and CDR2 YNFKEQ. With 0 bases removed from V and 5 bases from J, the gap between germline ends came to 16 bases. The CDR3 has 16 residues. This CDR3 is CASSQESVAELYGYTF. CDR3 coding DNA: TGTGCCAGCAGCCAAGAATCGGTAGCAGAGCTGTATGGCTACACCTTC.

The V call is TRBV30, the J call TRBJ2-2; the D gene is possibly TRBD2 (6 bases). Germline CDR1 GTSNPN, CDR2 SVGIG (reference sequence). Trimming took off 0 bases at V and 1 base at J, with 9 bases between the two ends. The CDR3 is 15 amino acids. The CDR3 sequence is CAWSVYGRNTGELFF. The CDR3 DNA follows: TGTGCCTGGAGTGTATACGGGAGGAACACCGGGGAGCTGTTTTTT.

The V and J genes are TRBV9 and TRBJ1-3; D is unresolved. Trimming pared 0 bases from V and 0 bases from J, leaving 10 bases between. Germline CDR1 reads SGDLS; CDR2 reads YYNGEE. The CDR3 contains 16 residues. CDR3 DNA: TGTGCCAGCAGCGTAGGAGGGCGTTCCTCTGGAAACACCATATATTTT. It specifies CASSVGGRSSGNTIYF.

The V call is TRBV11-2, the J call TRBJ2-5, with D maybe TRBD1 (5 bases). Trimming pared 0 bases from V and 3 bases from J, leaving 11 bases between. Germline V gives CDR1 SGHAT, CDR2 FQNNGV. This CDR3 contains 15 residues. The CDR3 sequence is CASSLDPGHEETQYF. The CDR3 DNA reads as TGTGCCAGCAGCTTAGATCCAGGGCACGAAGAGACCCAGTACTTC.

The CDR3 spells CASSLDRDTEAFF. The CDR3 DNA reads TGCGCCAGCAGCTTGGACAGGGACACTGAAGCTTTCTTT. The rearrangement links TRBV5-1 to TRBJ1-1; TRBD1 is a possible D gene (6 bases). Trimming took 0 bases from V and 3 from J, leaving 6 bases between them. The CDR3 length is 13 residues. Germline-derived CDR1 and CDR2 are SGHRS and YFSETQ.

The chain employs TRBV5-1 and TRBJ2-7; 7 bases match TRBD1. V trimming: 0 bases; J trimming: 3 bases; junction bases outside the gene matches: 6. CDR1 and CDR2 from the germline V gene are SGHRS and YFSETQ. The CDR3 loop spans 15 amino acids. CDR3 bases: TGCGCCAGCAGCTTGGCCGGGACAGCCCTCTACGAGCAGTACTTC. Translation: CASSLAGTALYEQYF.

The chain joins TRBV6-5 to TRBJ1-5, with 8 bases fitting TRBD1. This CDR3 has 14 residues. Looked up from germline, CDR1 is MNHEY and CDR2 is SVGAGI. The J segment lost 5 bases and the V segment lost 2 bases, leaving 2 bases of the junction unmatched. The CDR3 reads CASSYRQGYQPQHF. DNA of the CDR3: TGTGCCAGCAGTTACCGACAGGGGTATCAGCCCCAGCATTTT.

This chain joins TRBV2 and TRBJ1-1; 7 bases are shared with TRBD1. After removal of 6 bases from V and 4 bases from J, the junction contained 14 bases not matched to a gene. From germline, CDR1 is SNHLY and CDR2 FYNNEI. CDR3 length: 16 residues. CDR3 DNA: TGTGCCAGCAGCCGGGACAGCGCCCTCCGTGGCACTGAAGCTTTCTTT. Translated, it gives CASSRDSALRGTEAFF.

The gene calls are TRBV5-5 and TRBJ1-1; D not resolved. The CDR3 is 15 residues long. V was shortened by 4 bases and J by 2 bases, with 15 bases between the two germline ends. CDR1 SGHKS and CDR2 YYEKEE come from the germline V gene (reference sequence). The CDR3 nucleotides are TGTGCCAGCAGCCCGGGAGCGGCGGTTAACACTGAAGCTTTCTTT. Its protein product is CASSPGAAVNTEAFF. The full variable domain, rest sourced from reference TRBV5-5 and TRBJ1-1, is DAGVTQSPTHLIKTRGQQVTLRCSPISGHKSVSWYQQVLGQGPQFIFQYYEKEERGRGNFPDRFSARQFPNYSSELNVNALLLGDSALYLCASSPGAAVNTEAFFGQGTRLTVV.

This chain uses TRBV27 with TRBJ1-1, with D hard to call. The CDR3 is 14 residues long. V lost 3 bases, J lost 4 bases, and 12 bases lay in between. CDR1 is MNHEY and CDR2 is SMNVEV in the germline V gene (reference sequence). The CDR3 loop reads CASSFGPSGTEAFF. The CDR3 DNA reads TGTGCCAGCAGTTTCGGACCGAGCGGCACTGAAGCTTTCTTT.

This clone has more than one count but fewer than ten. This rearrangement joins TRBV5-1 to TRBJ2-2, with TRBD2 matching 10 bases. V dropped 3 bases and J dropped 4; count of bases not matched to a gene: 3. The CDR3 sequence is 15 residues long. From germline, CDR1 is SGHRS and CDR2 YFSETQ. The CDR3 loop reads CASSSSSGGTGELFF. CDR3 sequence (DNA): TGCGCCAGCAGCTCATCTAGCGGGGGCACCGGGGAGCTGTTTTTT.

The chain couples TRBV18 to TRBJ1-1, with a possible D match to TRBD1 (5 bases). The germline V gene has CDR1 KGHSH and CDR2 LQKENI. The CDR3 has 12 residues. Trimming removed 6 bases at V and 3 bases at J, with 8 bases between. The CDR3 DNA is TGTGCCAGCTCCGGACAACACACTGAAGCTTTCTTT. It codes for CASSGQHTEAFF.

The chain couples TRBV5-4 to TRBJ1-1, with a tentative D call TRBD1 (5 bases). The germline V gene has CDR1 SGHNT and CDR2 YYREEE (reference sequence). V dropped 2 bases and J dropped 0 bases, with 8 bases sitting between them. This CDR3 contains 14 residues. DNA of the CDR3: TGTGCCAGCAGCTTCCAGGGCATGAACACTGAAGCTTTCTTT. This gives the protein CASSFQGMNTEAFF. Full variable domain (missing parts from reference TRBV5-4 and TRBJ1-1): ETGVTQSPTHLIKTRGQQVTLRCSSQSGHNTVSWYQQALGQGPQFIFQYYREEENGRGNFPPRFSGLQFPNYSSELNVNALELDDSALYLCASSFQGMNTEAFFGQGTRLTVV.

The gene calls are TRBV4-1 and TRBJ2-3; D not certain. V was pared by 4 bases and J by 3 bases, with 14 bases between. This CDR3 region has 15 residues. Germline assignment: CDR1 MGHRA and CDR2 YSYEKL. CDR3 coding DNA: TGCGCCAGCAGCCGAGAGAGAAGCGCTACAGATACGCAGTATTTT. Amino acid sequence: CASSRERSATDTQYF.

The rearrangement uses TRBV9 and TRBJ2-1, with 11 bases aligning to TRBD1. V lost 4 bases, J lost 6 bases, and 6 bases stayed unmatched. This CDR3 contains 15 residues. Germline V CDR1 and CDR2: SGDLS, YYNGEE. The chain's CDR3 is CASSISGTGGNEQFF. DNA for the CDR3: TGTGCCAGCAGCATCTCCGGGACAGGGGGCAATGAGCAGTTCTTC.

This rearrangement joins TRBV5-1 to TRBJ2-7; 7 bases map to TRBD1. The junction had 4 bases not matched to a gene; V was cut back by 0 bases and J by 4 bases. This CDR3 spans 14 amino acids. Looked up from germline, CDR1 is SGHRS and CDR2 is YFSETQ. CDR3 nucleotides: TGCGCCAGCAGCTTGGAAGGGACAGCGTACGAGCAGTACTTC. Its translation: CASSLEGTAYEQYF.

CDR3 DNA sequence: TGTGCCAGCTCACCCGGGCTAGCGGGGGGCAAAGATACGCAGTATTTT. This gives the protein CASSPGLAGGKDTQYF. The chain is built from TRBV18 and TRBJ2-3, with TRBD2 matching 11 bases. CDR3 length equals 16 residues. Trimming removed 3 bases from V and 5 bases from J; junction bases left unmatched: 7. The germline V gene encodes CDR1 KGHSH and CDR2 LQKENI.

The J gene is TRBJ1-2, the V gene TRBV11-2; a possible D gene is TRBD1 (5 bases). V lost 5 bases and J lost 4, with 11 bases in between. The V gene's germline CDR1 is SGHAT and CDR2 FQNNGV. CDR3 size: 13 residues. In nucleotides, the CDR3 is TGTGCCAGCAGCGGGAGGGACCCCTATGGCTACACCTTC. This translates into CASSGRDPYGYTF.

V usage is TRBV7-3 and J usage is TRBJ2-2; D may be TRBD2 (5 bases). The CDR3 runs to 15 residues. V was shortened by 9 bases and J by 1 base, with 15 bases between the two germline ends. Germline values: CDR1 SGHTA, CDR2 FQGTGA. CDR3 DNA sequence: TGTGCCAGGGGAGCTGGACTCCAGAACACCGGGGAGCTGTTTTTT. This translates into CARGAGLQNTGELFF.